This TCR beta chain appears in the sequencing data of a study of T-cell memory formation after mild COVID-19. Germline CDR1 SGHTA, CDR2 FQGNSA. V shed 1 base, J shed 6 bases, and the junction held 5 bases outside the gene matches. The CDR3 covers 15 residues. For this clonotype: Its target is unknown.

Study-wide findings and caveats: The study found balanced CD4/CD8 in clones contracting day 15 to 85 and a CD4+ lean in later expanders.

Researchers used 5'RACE with constant-segment primers to make TCR alpha and TCR beta cDNA libraries that carry sample barcodes and UMIs. TCRdb processed the 5' RACE reads anew with MiXCR; each CDR3 protein has one entry. This sample has 360,000 or so distinct CDR3 sequences; around 27% occur once, and the top ten carry roughly 12%. The gene calls are TRBV7-2 and TRBJ2-7; 11 bases align to TRBD2. The sequencing input was PBMCs or a T cell subset sorted from them (not recorded which). This receptor was obtained from an adult woman who had mild COVID-19 (a few samples of this study predate the infection). Cell type and time point are not known. The CDR3 coding sequence is TGTGCCAGCAGCTTAGACTTAGCGGGAGGGCTCGAGCAGTACTTC. Translation: CASSLDLAGGLEQYF. Variable domain in full (rest from reference TRBV7-2 and TRBJ2-7): GAGVSQSPSNKVTEKGKDVELRCDPISGHTALYWYRQSLGQGLEFLIYFQGNSAPDKSGLPSDRFSAERTGGSVSTLTIQRTQQEDSAVYLCASSLDLAGGLEQYFGPGTRLTVT.